This T cell receptor beta chain was identified in a study of cytomegalovirus exposure and HLA in healthy donors. Study-wide findings and caveats: It was taken for granted in presence/absence analyses that sequencing depth across donors was roughly uniform. A later analysis associated approximately 17,000 TCR beta sequences with HLA alleles at a 0.05 false discovery rate.

Both 60 Vbeta primers and 13 Jbeta primers went into the PCR. Method: immunoSEQ multiplex PCR; TCRdb's copy keeps in-frame clones and lacks some. The table shows some 160,000 clones, with 78% occurring only once. On this clone itself: What it binds is not known.

The donors were healthy bone marrow donors. The sample comprised PBMCs. This sequence was found in a male donor in good health and CMV-seronegative.

The CDR3 here is CASSLRGPGQETQYF. Here the CDR3 DNA reads TGCGCCAGCAGCTTGAGAGGGCCGGGCCAAGAGACCCAGTACTTC. The V gene is TRBV5-1, the J gene TRBJ2-5; maybe TRBD2 (5 bases). CDR3 size: 15 residues. Trimming pared 1 base from V and 1 base from J, leaving 11 bases between. Germline CDR1 SGHRS, CDR2 YFSETQ.